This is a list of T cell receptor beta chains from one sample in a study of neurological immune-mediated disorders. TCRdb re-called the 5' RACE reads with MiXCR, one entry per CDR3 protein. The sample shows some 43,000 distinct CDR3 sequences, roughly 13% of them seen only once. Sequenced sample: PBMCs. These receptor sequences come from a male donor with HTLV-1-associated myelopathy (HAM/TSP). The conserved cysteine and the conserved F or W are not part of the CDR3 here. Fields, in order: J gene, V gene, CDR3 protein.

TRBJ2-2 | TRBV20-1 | SARLAGVTRGTVELF
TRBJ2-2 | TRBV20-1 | SANSPGQGNTGELF
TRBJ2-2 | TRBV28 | ANSLSGCLANTGELF
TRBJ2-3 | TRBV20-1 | SARGTSGGATDTQY
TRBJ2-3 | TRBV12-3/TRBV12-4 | ASSLSGDLSTDTQY
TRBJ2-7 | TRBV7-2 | ASSALAGGPYEQY
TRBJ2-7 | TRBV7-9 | ASSLGDRGGGEQY
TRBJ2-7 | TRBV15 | ATSRGGGTASYEQY
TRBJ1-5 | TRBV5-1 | ASSDPGQPNQPQH
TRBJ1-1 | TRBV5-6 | ASSYRDPEAF
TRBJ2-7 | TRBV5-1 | ASSPTGSLHEQY
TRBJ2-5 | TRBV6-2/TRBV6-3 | ASSYPPSGYETQY
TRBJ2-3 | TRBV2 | ASRRGRGTDTQY
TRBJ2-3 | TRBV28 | ASSPHRGASTETQY
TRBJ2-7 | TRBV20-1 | SARAGYEQY
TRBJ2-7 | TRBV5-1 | ASSEDRSYEQY
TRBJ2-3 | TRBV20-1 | SASLPGGTDTQY
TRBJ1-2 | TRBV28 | ASRARGGVGYGYT
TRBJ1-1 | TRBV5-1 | ASSSVGGRNTEAF
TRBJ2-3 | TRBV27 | ASSQLRGGMQY
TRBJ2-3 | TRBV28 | ASSLGDILTDTQY
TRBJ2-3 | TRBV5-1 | ASRRGGQNKDTQY
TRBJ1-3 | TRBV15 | ATCAGDSGNTIY
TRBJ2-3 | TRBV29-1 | SVEGLTSGGSASTDTQY
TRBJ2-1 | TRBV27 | ASSPSRGNEQF
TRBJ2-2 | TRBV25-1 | ASGGLASTGELF
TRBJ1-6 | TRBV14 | ASSLLGQLNSPLH
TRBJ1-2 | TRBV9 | ASSVRDGRYGYT
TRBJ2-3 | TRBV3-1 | ASSQPGSSTDTQY
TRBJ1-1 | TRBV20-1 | SAKLGGPNTEAF
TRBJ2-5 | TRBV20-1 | SARDRLAGGETQY
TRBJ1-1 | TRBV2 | ASSDTVGQAF
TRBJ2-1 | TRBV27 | ASRGNEQF
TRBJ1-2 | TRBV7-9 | ASSLLGTNYGYT
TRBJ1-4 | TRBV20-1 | SARDFWQGPTNEKLF
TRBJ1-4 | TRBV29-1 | SAGSGGFAEKLF
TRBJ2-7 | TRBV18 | ASSSNRGQGHEQY
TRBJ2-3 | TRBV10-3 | AISEEGGDTDTQY
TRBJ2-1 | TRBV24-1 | ATSDSEVGDYNEQF
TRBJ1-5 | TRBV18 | ASSRGADNQPQH
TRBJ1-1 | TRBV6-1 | ASERIGRGTEAF
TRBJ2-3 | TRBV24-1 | ATSDWQATSTDTQY
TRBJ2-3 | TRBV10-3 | AISKGLAGGSTDTQY
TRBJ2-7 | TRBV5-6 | ASSFFSYEQY
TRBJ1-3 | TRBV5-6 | ASSFQGRGNTIY
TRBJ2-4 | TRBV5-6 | ASSPGGITLRVNIQY